The 6 T cell receptor beta chains below were found in one sample sequenced in a study of human T cells and chemical hapten exposure. Time point noted: patch test 1, 2 weeks after DPC sensitization. Treatment: therapeutic diphenylcyclopropenone sensitization with weekly scalp DPC. TCRdb ran MiXCR on the RACE reads and lists one entry per CDR3 protein. This sample carries about 81,000 distinct CDR3 sequences, about 6.8% of them seen once, and the ten largest clones take about 1.6%. The sequenced sample was whole blood, obtained in connection with sensitization to the hapten diphenylcyclopropenone (DPC). The receptor set was obtained from a young woman with alopecia areata. Some clones in this sample may be carry-over from other donors' samples.

This clonotype came up many times. The rearrangement links TRBV14 to TRBJ2-5, with D possibly matching TRBD1 (5 bases). The CDR3 sequence is 16 residues long. Trimming pared 1 base from V and 0 bases from J, leaving 12 bases between. Germline loops: CDR1 SGHDN, CDR2 FVKESK. The CDR3 DNA reads as TGTGCCAGCAGCCAAGCCTATCGACAGTACCAAGAGACCCAGTACTTC. Translated: CASSQAYRQYQETQYF.

The gene calls are TRBV6-6 and TRBJ1-2; 7 bases fit TRBD1. The CDR3 runs 13 residues. V lost 6 bases to trimming and J lost 10 bases; unmatched junction nucleotides: 11. Germline V gene data show CDR1 as MNHNY and CDR2 as SVGAGI (reference sequence). This CDR3 reads CASSRDSQAPYTF. CDR3 coding DNA: TGTGCCAGCAGCCGGGACAGCCAAGCCCCCTACACCTTC.

The V gene is TRBV19, the J gene TRBJ2-1; the D gene is possibly TRBD2 (5 bases). Per the germline V gene, CDR1 is LNHDA and CDR2 is SQIVND (reference sequence). The CDR3 has 16 residues. Trimming cost V 5 bases and J 4 bases, with 18 bases left between them. The CDR3 DNA reads TGTGCCAGTAGTGAAATAGGCCAAACGGGGTACAATGAGCAGTTCTTC. It yields the protein CASSEIGQTGYNEQFF.

This clonotype was recorded many times. The chain employs TRBV13 and TRBJ2-3; 9 nucleotides align to TRBD1. This CDR3 region has 17 residues. V trimming: 4 bases; J trimming: 3 bases; junction bases outside the gene matches: 11. Germline V gene lookup returns CDR1 PRHDT and CDR2 FYEKMQ (reference sequence). The CDR3, as DNA: TGTGCCAGCAGCTCATCACAGGGGGCCTGGTGGACAGATACGCAGTATTTT. Translating gives CASSSSQGAWWTDTQYF.

This clonotype was observed many times. The CDR3 here is CASSPNGLTGTDTQYF. The CDR3 nucleotides are TGTGCCAGCAGCCCGAATGGGCTCACAGGGACAGATACGCAGTATTTT. The rearrangement joins TRBV7-3 to TRBJ2-3; maybe TRBD1 (6 bases). This CDR3 is built from 16 residues. The germline CDR1 and CDR2 sequences are SGHTA and FQGTGA. V was cut by 5 bases and J by 3 bases, with 18 bases left in between.

Many counts were recorded for this clonotype. This sequence joins TRBV3-1 and TRBJ1-1, with 7 positions matching TRBD1. The germline CDR1 and CDR2 sequences are LGHDT and YNNKEL (reference sequence). J lost 1 base, V lost 4 bases, and 6 bases had no gene match. The CDR3 length is 15 residues. The CDR3 protein is CASSPLQGSNTEAFF. CDR3 DNA: TGTGCCAGCAGCCCCCTACAGGGGTCGAACACTGAAGCTTTCTTT.